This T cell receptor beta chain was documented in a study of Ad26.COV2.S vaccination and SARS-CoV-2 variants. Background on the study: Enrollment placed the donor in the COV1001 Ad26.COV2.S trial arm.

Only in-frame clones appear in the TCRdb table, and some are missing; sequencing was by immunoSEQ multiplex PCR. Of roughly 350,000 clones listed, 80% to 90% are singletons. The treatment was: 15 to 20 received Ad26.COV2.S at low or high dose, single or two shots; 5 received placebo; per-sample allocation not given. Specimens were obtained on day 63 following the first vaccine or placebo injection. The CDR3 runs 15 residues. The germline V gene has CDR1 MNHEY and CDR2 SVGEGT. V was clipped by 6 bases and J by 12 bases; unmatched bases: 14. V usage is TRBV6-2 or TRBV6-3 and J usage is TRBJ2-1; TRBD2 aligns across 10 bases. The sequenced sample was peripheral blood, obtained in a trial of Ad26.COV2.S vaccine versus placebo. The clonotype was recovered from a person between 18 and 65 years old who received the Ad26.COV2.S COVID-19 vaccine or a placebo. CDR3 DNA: TGTGCCAGCAGCCCCGAGCGGGAGGGCCTTCAATGGCAGTTCTTC. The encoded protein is CASSPEREGLQWQFF.